Given below is one TCR beta chain in context. Trimming took 5 bases from V and 6 from J; bases not matched to a gene: 8. Germline CDR1 reads ENHRY; CDR2 reads SYGVKD. There are 14 residues in the CDR3. This entry is derived from a study of blood T cell repertoires in COVID-19. On the study more broadly: Acute and convalescent COVID-19 specimens originated in the United States, Italy and Spain. The analysed material was cDNA or gDNA that came from T cells, B-cell-depleted T cells, or PBMCs.

Sequencing was performed with immunoSEQ multiplex PCR; in TCRdb, only in-frame clones are kept and a portion is missing. The sample has about 190,000 clones; approximately 85% are singletons. Sequenced input: peripheral blood. This chain links TRBV10-3 with TRBJ2-5, with TRBD2 matching 8 bases. This TCR was recovered from a woman of 80 years or more with acute or convalescent COVID-19. The CDR3 protein is CAISTGRVRQTQYF. The CDR3, as DNA: TGTGCCATCAGTACCGGGAGGGTGAGACAGACCCAGTACTTC.